Listed below are T cell receptor beta chains from one sample, sequenced in a study of blood T cells in healthy people across ages. MiXCR, applied by TCRdb to the 5' RACE reads, yields one record per CDR3 protein. This sample yields 1.5 million to 2 million distinct CDR3 sequences, of which around 36% are seen a single time; around 11% belongs to the top ten. Material for sequencing was blood. The receptors come from a woman aged 25 to 39 in good health. CDR3s include the opening cysteine and the closing phenylalanine or tryptophan. D genes are given only for firm matches. Part of the rows lack a size; the others show once, few, many or a class for expanded clones.

V	D	size	J	DNA	CDR3
TRBV20-1	NA	NA	TRBJ2-1	TGCAGTGCTAGAGCTACTATGGGGCACGGTGAGCAGTTCTTC	CSARATMGHGEQFF
TRBV5-1	NA	NA	TRBJ2-5	TGCGCCAGCAGCTGGAATGGCAGGGTTGAGACCCAGTACTTC	CASSWNGRVETQYF
TRBV28	NA	NA	TRBJ1-1	TGTGCCAGCAGCCAGGCGCAGGGAAGCACTGAAGCTTTCTTT	CASSQAQGSTEAFF
TRBV12-3/TRBV12-4	NA	few	TRBJ2-7	TGTGCCAGCAGTTTAGGAGGGGCTCGGTACGAGCAGTACTTC	CASSLGGARYEQYF
TRBV15	TRBD2	few	TRBJ2-1	TGTGCCATCAGCAGAGACCTAGCGGACAATGAGCAGTTCTTC	CAISRDLADNEQFF
TRBV7-9	TRBD1	few	TRBJ1-2	TGTGCCAGCAGCTTAGTGCAGGGGGCGCATGGCTACACCTTC	CASSLVQGAHGYTF
TRBV9	NA	few	TRBJ2-7	TGTGCCAGCAGCCCAAGCCCCCCGGGGAACTCCTACGAGCAGTACTTC	CASSPSPPGNSYEQYF
TRBV6-1	TRBD1	few	TRBJ1-6	TGTGCCAGCAGCCCCGGGACAGGGGGTGCCCTTCGGAATTCACCCCTCCACTTT	CASSPGTGGALRNSPLHF
TRBV30	NA	few	TRBJ2-7	TGTGCCTGGAGTGTTTCAGGACCCGGCGAGCAGTACTTC	CAWSVSGPGEQYF
TRBV20-1	NA	many	TRBJ2-5	TGCAGTGCTAGAGTGGGCAGCCAAGAGACCCAGTACTTC	CSARVGSQETQYF
TRBV7-2	TRBD1	NA	TRBJ2-3	TGTGCCAGCAGTAATGACAGGGCCCACACAGATACGCAGTATTTT	CASSNDRAHTDTQYF
TRBV12-3/TRBV12-4	TRBD1	NA	TRBJ2-3	TGTGCCAGCAGGGTGAGACAGGGGGCAGATACGCAGTATTTT	CASRVRQGADTQYF
TRBV18	NA	NA	TRBJ2-1	TGTGCCAGCTCACCACGGGTCGGGGGAGTGATGGAGCAGTTCTTC	CASSPRVGGVMEQFF
TRBV20-1	NA	NA	TRBJ1-2	TGCAGTGCCAGAAATGTGCAGACTAACTATGGCTACACCTTC	CSARNVQTNYGYTF
TRBV27	NA	few	TRBJ2-2	TGTGCCAGCAGTTTTTTATATCCGGAGGTTGAGACCGGGGAGCTGTTTTTT	CASSFLYPEVETGELFF
TRBV20-1	NA	few	TRBJ1-5	TGCAGTGCCGGGGGAAGGGAGTATCAGCCCCAGCATTTT	CSAGGREYQPQHF
TRBV2	NA	few	TRBJ2-1	TGTGCCAGCAGTTCCTCCTTGCGGGGACGAGGGGAGCAGTTCTTC	CASSSSLRGRGEQFF
TRBV20-1	TRBD2	once	TRBJ2-7	TGCAGTGTTCGGACTAGCTCCTACGAGCAGTACTTC	CSVRTSSYEQYF
TRBV12-3/TRBV12-4	NA	NA	TRBJ2-1	TGTACCAGCAGAGGTCGGGTCCTAGGCCCCTACAATGAGCAGTTCTTC	CTSRGRVLGPYNEQFF
TRBV29-1	TRBD1	few	TRBJ1-5	TGCAGCGTACGGGCAGGGGGCGACCTTAGCAATCAGCCCCAGCATTTT	CSVRAGGDLSNQPQHF
TRBV13	NA	once	TRBJ1-1	TGTGCCAGCAGCTCCCCCGGGACAACGACTGAAGCTTTCTTT	CASSSPGTTTEAFF
TRBV3-1	NA	NA	TRBJ1-4	TGTGCCAGCAGCCAAGAGGGCGGAACTAATGAAAAACTGTTTTTT	CASSQEGGTNEKLFF
TRBV18	NA	few	TRBJ2-5	TGTGCCAGCTCCTCACTTCAGGGAGTTCAAGCGACCCAGTACTTC	CASSSLQGVQATQYF